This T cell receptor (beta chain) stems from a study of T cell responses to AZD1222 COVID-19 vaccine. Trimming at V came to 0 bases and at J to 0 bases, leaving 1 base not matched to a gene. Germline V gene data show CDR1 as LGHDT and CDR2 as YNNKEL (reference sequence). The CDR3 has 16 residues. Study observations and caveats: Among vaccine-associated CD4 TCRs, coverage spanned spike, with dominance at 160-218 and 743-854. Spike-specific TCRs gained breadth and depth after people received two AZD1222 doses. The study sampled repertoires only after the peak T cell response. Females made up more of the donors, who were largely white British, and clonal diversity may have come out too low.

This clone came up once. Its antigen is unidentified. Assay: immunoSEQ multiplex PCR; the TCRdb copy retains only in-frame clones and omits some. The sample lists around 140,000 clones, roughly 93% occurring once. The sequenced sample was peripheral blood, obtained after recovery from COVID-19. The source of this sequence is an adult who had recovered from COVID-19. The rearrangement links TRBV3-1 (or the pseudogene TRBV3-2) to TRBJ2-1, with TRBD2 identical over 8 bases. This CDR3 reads CASSQEGTSSYNEQFF. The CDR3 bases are TGTGCCAGCAGCCAAGAGGGGACTAGCTCCTACAATGAGCAGTTCTTC.